The source of this TCR beta chain is a study of blood T cell repertoires in COVID-19. In this sample, this clone turned up a few times. TCRdb's copy holds only in-frame clones and misses some; the assay was immunoSEQ multiplex PCR. The profile shows fewer than 400,000 clones, 85% of them singletons. Recruits, aged roughly 18 to 89 years, lived in 24 US areas. Germline CDR1 is LGHDT and CDR2 is YNNKEL (reference sequence). Trimming stripped 4 bases from V and 9 bases from J, with 13 bases between. There are 13 residues in the CDR3. This chain joins TRBV3-1 (or the pseudogene TRBV3-2) and TRBJ1-5; D not certain. Sequencing was performed on PBMCs or T cells enriched from blood (not recorded which). This receptor was identified in a woman aged 25 to 45 who had been exposed to COVID-19. For the CDR3, the DNA is TGTGCCAGCAGCCCCGGGTTCGATCCGCCCCAGCATTTT. It is translated as CASSPGFDPPQHF.